The count of the clone carrying this T cell receptor (beta chain) is one. At one boundary the junction diverges from the germline segment, which might be a read error. This CDR3 contains 16 residues. Germline CDR1 SGHAT, CDR2 FQNNGV. Clones were read by immunoSEQ multiplex PCR, and TCRdb kept only the in-frame ones, dropping some. The sample comprises approximately 81,000 clones, about 96% of which are singletons, and around 0.2% rests with the top ten. The sample originates from a study of technical replicates of blood from a few donors. The receptor comes from a human donor in good health. Material: T cells isolated from PBMCs. The chain employs TRBV11-2 and TRBJ2-2; 7 nucleotides align to TRBD1. CDR3 protein: CASTLLRQGPTGELFF. The CDR3 DNA reads TGTGCCAGCACCTTATTGAGACAGGGCCCCACCGGGGAGCTGTTTTTT.